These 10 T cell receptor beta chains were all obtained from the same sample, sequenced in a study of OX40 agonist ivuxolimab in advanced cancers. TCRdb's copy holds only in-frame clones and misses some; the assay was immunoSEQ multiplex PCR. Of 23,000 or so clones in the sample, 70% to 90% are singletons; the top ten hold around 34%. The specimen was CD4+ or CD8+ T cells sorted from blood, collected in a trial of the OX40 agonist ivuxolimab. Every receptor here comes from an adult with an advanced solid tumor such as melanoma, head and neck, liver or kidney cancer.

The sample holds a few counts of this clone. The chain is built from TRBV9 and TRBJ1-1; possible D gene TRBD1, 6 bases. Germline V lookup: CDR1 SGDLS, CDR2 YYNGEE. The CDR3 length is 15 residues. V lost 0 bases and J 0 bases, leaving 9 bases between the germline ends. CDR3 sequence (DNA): TGTGCCAGCAGCGTAGAGACAGGAATGAACACTGAAGCTTTCTTT. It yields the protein CASSVETGMNTEAFF.

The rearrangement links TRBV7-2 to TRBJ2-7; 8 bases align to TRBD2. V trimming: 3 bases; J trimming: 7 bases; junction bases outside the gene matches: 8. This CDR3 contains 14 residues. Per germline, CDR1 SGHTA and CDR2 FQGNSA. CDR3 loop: CASSFSPGTSEQYF. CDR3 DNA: TGTGCCAGCAGCTTTTCCCCCGGGACTAGTGAGCAGTACTTC.

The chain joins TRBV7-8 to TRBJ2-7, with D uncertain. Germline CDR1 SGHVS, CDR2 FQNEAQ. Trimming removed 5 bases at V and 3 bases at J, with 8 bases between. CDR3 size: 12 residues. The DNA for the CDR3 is TGTGCCAGCAGCCCCCCGAGCTACGAGCAGTACTTC. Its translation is CASSPPSYEQYF.

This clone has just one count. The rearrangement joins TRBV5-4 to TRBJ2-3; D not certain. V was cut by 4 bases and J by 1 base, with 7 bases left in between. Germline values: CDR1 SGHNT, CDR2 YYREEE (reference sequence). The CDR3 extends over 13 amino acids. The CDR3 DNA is TGTGCCAGCAGCCCGCCGGGCACAGATACGCAGTATTTT. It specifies CASSPPGTDTQYF.

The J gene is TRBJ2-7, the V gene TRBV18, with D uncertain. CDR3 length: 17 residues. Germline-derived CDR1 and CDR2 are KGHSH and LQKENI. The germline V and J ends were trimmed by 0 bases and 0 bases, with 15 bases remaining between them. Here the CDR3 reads CASSPPEAMLPSYEQYF. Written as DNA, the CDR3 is TGTGCCAGCTCACCACCGGAAGCTATGCTGCCCTCCTACGAGCAGTACTTC.

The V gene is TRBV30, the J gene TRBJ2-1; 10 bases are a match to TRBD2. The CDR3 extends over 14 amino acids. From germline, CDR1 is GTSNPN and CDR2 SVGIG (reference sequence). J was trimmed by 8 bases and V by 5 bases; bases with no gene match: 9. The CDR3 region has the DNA TGTGCCTGGGACCCTAGCGGGAGTATAGATGAGCAGTTCTTC. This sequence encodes CAWDPSGSIDEQFF.

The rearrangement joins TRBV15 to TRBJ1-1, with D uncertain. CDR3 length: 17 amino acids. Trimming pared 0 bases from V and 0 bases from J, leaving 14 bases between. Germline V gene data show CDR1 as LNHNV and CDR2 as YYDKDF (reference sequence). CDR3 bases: TGTGCCACCAGCAGAGATAAAAAAGAAGTAATGAACACTGAAGCTTTCTTT. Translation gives CATSRDKKEVMNTEAFF. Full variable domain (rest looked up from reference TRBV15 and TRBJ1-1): DAMVIQNPRYQVTQFGKPVTLSCSQTLNHNVMYWYQQKSSQAPKLLFHYYDKDFNNEADTPDNFQSRRPNTSFCFLDIRSPGLGDTAMYLCATSRDKKEVMNTEAFFGQGTRLTVV.

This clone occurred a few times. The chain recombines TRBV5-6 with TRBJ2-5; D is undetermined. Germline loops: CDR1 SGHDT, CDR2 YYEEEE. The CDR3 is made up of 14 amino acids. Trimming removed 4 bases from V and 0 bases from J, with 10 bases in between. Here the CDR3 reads CASSTHTYQETQYF. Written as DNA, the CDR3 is TGTGCCAGCAGCACACACACGTACCAAGAGACCCAGTACTTC.

CDR3 region: CASSPGQGQARTEAFF. DNA for the CDR3: TGTGCCAGCAGCCCCGGACAGGGGCAAGCCCGGACTGAAGCTTTCTTT. The rearrangement uses TRBV6-6 and TRBJ1-1; TRBD1 agrees at 9 bases. Losses at the gene ends were 6 bases for V and 5 bases for J; bases not matched to a gene: 13. Germline CDR1 MNHNY, CDR2 SVGAGI (reference sequence). The CDR3 runs 16 residues.

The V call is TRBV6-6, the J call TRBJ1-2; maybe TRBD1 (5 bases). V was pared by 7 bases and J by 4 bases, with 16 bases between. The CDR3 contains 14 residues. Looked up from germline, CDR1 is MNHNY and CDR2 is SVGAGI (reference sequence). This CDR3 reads CASTDDGGFYGYTF. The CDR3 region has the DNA TGTGCCAGCACGGACGATGGGGGGTTCTATGGCTACACCTTC.